Listed below are T cell receptor beta chains from one sample, sequenced in a study of cytomegalovirus exposure and HLA in healthy donors. The repertoire was sequenced with immunoSEQ multiplex PCR; TCRdb's copy has only in-frame clones and lacks some. This table holds around 140,000 clones, 78% found once. The source material was PBMCs. The receptors were gathered from a young woman in good health and CMV-seronegative. Both conserved end residues are part of each CDR3. A D gene is named only where the DNA matches it firmly. Some rows have no size entry. The others give once, few or many, or a class for an expanded clone.

>-|TRBD1|TRBV4-2|TRBJ1-1
TGTGCCAGCAGCCAAGATACAGGGGCCCGAACTGAAGCTTTCTTT
CASSQDTGARTEAFF
>-|TRBD2|TRBV30|TRBJ2-1
TGTGCCTGGAGTGGGTGGGCTCGGCTAGCGGCATACAATGAGCAGTTCTTC
CAWSGWARLAAYNEQFF
>-|-|TRBV6-5|TRBJ1-4
TGTGCCAGCAGTCTACGGGGGGCGCGGGAAAAACTGTTTTTT
CASSLRGAREKLFF
>-|-|TRBV7-6|TRBJ2-3
TGTGCCAGCAGCTTAGACATTCATGTGGCAGATACGCAGTATTTT
CASSLDIHVADTQYF
>once|TRBD2|TRBV29-1|TRBJ2-1
TGCAGCGTTGAAGAGTGGCCTAGCGGGAGGGTTGGCAATGAGCAGTTCTTC
CSVEEWPSGRVGNEQFF
>-|-|TRBV5-6|TRBJ1-1
TGTGCCAGCAGCTTGTATCGGTCAGGTAGATCGGCTTTCTTT
CASSLYRSGRSAFF
>-|TRBD1|TRBV10-3|TRBJ1-1
TGTGCCATCAGTGAGGGCAGGGGGGAAACTGAAGCTTTCTTT
CAISEGRGETEAFF
>-|-|TRBV6-1|TRBJ2-7
TGTGCCAGCAGTGGGTTGGCGGAGAAGTACTTC
CASSGLAEKYF
>-|TRBD1|TRBV19|TRBJ2-1
TGTGCCAGTAGTAGCCAGGGGGCCTACAATGAGCAGTTCTTC
CASSSQGAYNEQFF
>-|-|TRBV4-1|TRBJ2-3
TGCGCCAGCAGCCATTTGGGGACATATAGCACAGATACGCAGTATTTT
CASSHLGTYSTDTQYF
>-|TRBD2|TRBV19|TRBJ2-1
TGTGCCAGTAGTCCCTCGGGCACGGGACTATCTAACAATGAGCAGTTCTTC
CASSPSGTGLSNNEQFF
>once|-|TRBV5-1|TRBJ2-3
TGCGCCAGCAGCCCGCGAAGGGGGGGGGCAGATACGCAGTATTTT
CASSPRRGGADTQYF
>-|-|TRBV7-9|TRBJ1-1
TGTGCCAGCAGCCCCGTCGGGGAAGACACTGAAGCTTTCTTT
CASSPVGEDTEAFF
>-|TRBD1|TRBV6-1|TRBJ1-1
TGTGCCAGCAGTGAAGCACAGGGGTTTAGCACTGAAGCTTTCTTT
CASSEAQGFSTEAFF
>-|-|TRBV29-1|TRBJ1-1
TGCAGCGTTGATCAGGCCACTGAAGCTTTCTTT
CSVDQATEAFF
>-|TRBD2|TRBV2|TRBJ2-1
TGTGCCAGCAGTGAAGACGGGAGGCCCTACAATGAGCAGTTCTTC
CASSEDGRPYNEQFF
>-|TRBD2|TRBV6-7|TRBJ2-5
TGTGCCAGCACCCCTCGGAGACTAGCGGGACAAGAGACCCAGTACTTC
CASTPRRLAGQETQYF
>-|TRBD2|TRBV7-2|TRBJ2-7
TGTGCCAGCAGCTTAGTTGTGGGCCTAGCGGGAGTCTACGAGCAGTACTTC
CASSLVVGLAGVYEQYF
>-|TRBD2|TRBV4-2|TRBJ2-7
TGTGCCAGCAGCCCCGGGGGGTACGAGCAGTACTTC
CASSPGGYEQYF
>-|TRBD2|TRBV6-1|TRBJ2-3
TGTGCCAGCGGGACGGGAGGGCCTTCAGATACGCAGTATTTT
CASGTGGPSDTQYF
>few|TRBD2|TRBV6-5|TRBJ2-7
TGTGCCAGCAGTACCTTAGCGGGGGGCTACGAGCAGTACTTC
CASSTLAGGYEQYF
>-|-|TRBV5-1|TRBJ1-2
TGCGCCAGCAGCTTAGGGGTTGACTATGGCTACACCTTC
CASSLGVDYGYTF
>few|-|TRBV19|TRBJ1-5
TGTGCCAGTTCCCGGACAGACAATCAGCCCCAGCATTTT
CASSRTDNQPQHF
>-|-|TRBV19|TRBJ2-1
TGTGCCAGTAGTATGGGACAAGACCCTTCCTACAATGAGCAGTTCTTC
CASSMGQDPSYNEQFF
>-|-|TRBV18|TRBJ1-4
TGTGCCAGCTCACCATTTTGGGAGGAGGGTGAAAAACTGTTTTTT
CASSPFWEEGEKLFF
>-|TRBD2|TRBV10-1|TRBJ2-5
TGCGCCAGCAGTGGGGGTCTGGGACTAGCGAATCAAGAGACCCAGTACTTC
CASSGGLGLANQETQYF
>-|-|TRBV2|TRBJ2-1
TGTGCCAGCTCCAGGACTTTTTACAATGAGCAGTTCTTC
CASSRTFYNEQFF
>-|-|TRBV20-1|TRBJ2-1
TGCAGTGCAAAGCGGGCGGAGCAGTTCTTC
CSAKRAEQFF
>-|-|TRBV7-2|TRBJ1-5
TGTGCCAGCAGCTTAGGTGGGGGCGGTCAGCCCCAGCATTTT
CASSLGGGGQPQHF
>few|-|TRBV5-5|TRBJ2-1
TGTGCCAGCAGCTTGGCCCCGGAGAGCTCCTACAATGAGCAGTTCTTC
CASSLAPESSYNEQFF
>-|TRBD2|TRBV6-5|TRBJ2-1
TGTGCCAGCAGTTACCTCCGGGAGGAGTTCTTC
CASSYLREEFF
>-|TRBD1|TRBV4-1|TRBJ2-7
TGCGCCAGCAGCCAAGCCGGGACAGTGGTCTACGAGCAGTACTTC
CASSQAGTVVYEQYF
>-|TRBD2|TRBV6-6|TRBJ2-1
TGTGCCAGCACCTCCCGGGGGACTAGCCTCAATGAGCAGTTCTTC
CASTSRGTSLNEQFF
>-|-|TRBV15|TRBJ2-7
TGTGCCACCAGCAGAGATGTGAGCGGAGCCTACGAGCAGTACTTC
CATSRDVSGAYEQYF
>-|TRBD1|TRBV27|TRBJ1-3
TGTGCCAGCAGTTCAACAGGGGTTCTCTCTGGAAACACCATATATTTT
CASSSTGVLSGNTIYF
>-|TRBD2|TRBV5-4|TRBJ2-7
TGTGCCAGCAGCTTGGAAGCTAGCGGGATGTACGAGCAGTACTTC
CASSLEASGMYEQYF
>-|-|TRBV12-5|TRBJ1-1
TGTGCTAGTGGTTTGGACGCGCCCTTAAACACTGAAGCTTTCTTT
CASGLDAPLNTEAFF
>-|TRBD1|TRBV5-5|TRBJ2-3
TGTGCCAGCAGCTTGAGGGGACAGGGGGTCTCAGATACGCAGTATTTT
CASSLRGQGVSDTQYF
>once|-|TRBV30|TRBJ1-1
TGTGCCCGATCAAGGGGGATGAACACTGAAGCTTTCTTT
CARSRGMNTEAFF
>-|TRBD1|TRBV19|TRBJ2-3
TGTGCCAGTAGTCTGGGACAGGGTACAGATACGCAGTATTTT
CASSLGQGTDTQYF
>-|-|TRBV7-2|TRBJ2-5
TGTGCCAGTCTCCGCGGAACGGCTAGGGGGGGAGGGCAAGAGACCCAGTACTTC
CASLRGTARGGGQETQYF
>-|TRBD1|TRBV18|TRBJ1-1
TGTGCCAGCTCACCCGGGACAGTTCAAGCTTTCTTT
CASSPGTVQAFF
>-|TRBD2|TRBV6-5|TRBJ2-3
TGTGCCAGCAGACTAGCGGGAAGCACAGATACGCAGTATTTT
CASRLAGSTDTQYF
>-|TRBD1|TRBV4-1|TRBJ1-1
TGCGCCAGCAGCCTCAATCCCGGACAGGCCGTTGAAGCTTTCTTT
CASSLNPGQAVEAFF
>-|-|TRBV5-1|TRBJ1-1
TGCGCCAGCAGCTTGACAGGTATGAACACTGAAGCTTTCTTT
CASSLTGMNTEAFF
>-|TRBD1|TRBV4-2|TRBJ2-3
TGTGCCAGCAGCCGTAACTTTCGACAGGGGACTAGCACAGATACGCAGTATTTT
CASSRNFRQGTSTDTQYF
>once|-|TRBV10-2|TRBJ1-1
TGCGCCAGCAGTGCGCTTTATACAGGGTTCGAGGCTGAAGCTTTCTTT
CASSALYTGFEAEAFF
>-|-|TRBV5-6|TRBJ2-1
TGTGCCAGCAGCTCTGGAGGGGCCGGGACAGCTGAGCAGTTCTTC
CASSSGGAGTAEQFF
>-|TRBD1|TRBV5-6|TRBJ2-1
TGTGCCAGCGCGGATGGGACAGGGGGGCTCAATGAGCAGTTCTTC
CASADGTGGLNEQFF
>-|-|TRBV5-8|TRBJ1-1
TGTGCCAGCAGCTTGGGCGTTGCAGGGAACACTGAAGCTTTCTTT
CASSLGVAGNTEAFF